The T cell receptor beta chain described here comes from a study of shared clonotypes between healthy human individuals. In the original processing: Filtering differed for immunoSEQ, which gave only junction sequences without quality scores. Assay used: immunoSEQ multiplex PCR; TCRdb lists only in-frame clones, some missing. V and J calls plus clone size are reproduced from that table; the DNA served to infer D and trimming. Of approximately 2,000,000 clones in the sample, about 93% were seen once. The CDR3 extends over 13 amino acids. V dropped 6 bases and J dropped 5; count of bases not matched to a gene: 7. Germline CDR1 MNHEY, CDR2 SMNVEV (reference sequence). In regard to this clone: The antigen remains unidentified.

In the naive CD8 group, cells lacked CD45RO and were positively selected for CCR7, so terminally differentiated effector memory CD45RA+ cells were left out. Study results and caveats: Naive CD4 clonotypes overlapped across a handful of donors at approximately 4.5%.

Sequenced material: naive CD8+ T cells from PBMCs. The source of this sequence is a man aged 18 to 29 in good health. Some clones in this sample may be carry-over from other donors' samples. This chain joins TRBV27 and TRBJ2-7; 7 bases line up with TRBD2. CDR3 sequence reads: CASRGSGINEQYF. CDR3 coding DNA: TGTGCCAGCAGGGGAAGCGGGATCAACGAGCAGTACTTC.